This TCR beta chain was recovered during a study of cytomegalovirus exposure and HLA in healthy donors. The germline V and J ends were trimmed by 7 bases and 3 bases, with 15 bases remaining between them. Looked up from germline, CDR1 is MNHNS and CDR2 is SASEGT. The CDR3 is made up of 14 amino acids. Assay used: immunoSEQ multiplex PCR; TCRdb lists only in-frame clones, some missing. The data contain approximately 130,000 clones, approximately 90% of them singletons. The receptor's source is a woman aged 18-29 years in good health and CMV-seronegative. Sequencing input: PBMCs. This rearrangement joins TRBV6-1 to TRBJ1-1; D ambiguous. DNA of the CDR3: TGTGCCAGCACTCCGGGGATATGGGACACTGAAGCTTTCTTT. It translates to CASTPGIWDTEAFF.